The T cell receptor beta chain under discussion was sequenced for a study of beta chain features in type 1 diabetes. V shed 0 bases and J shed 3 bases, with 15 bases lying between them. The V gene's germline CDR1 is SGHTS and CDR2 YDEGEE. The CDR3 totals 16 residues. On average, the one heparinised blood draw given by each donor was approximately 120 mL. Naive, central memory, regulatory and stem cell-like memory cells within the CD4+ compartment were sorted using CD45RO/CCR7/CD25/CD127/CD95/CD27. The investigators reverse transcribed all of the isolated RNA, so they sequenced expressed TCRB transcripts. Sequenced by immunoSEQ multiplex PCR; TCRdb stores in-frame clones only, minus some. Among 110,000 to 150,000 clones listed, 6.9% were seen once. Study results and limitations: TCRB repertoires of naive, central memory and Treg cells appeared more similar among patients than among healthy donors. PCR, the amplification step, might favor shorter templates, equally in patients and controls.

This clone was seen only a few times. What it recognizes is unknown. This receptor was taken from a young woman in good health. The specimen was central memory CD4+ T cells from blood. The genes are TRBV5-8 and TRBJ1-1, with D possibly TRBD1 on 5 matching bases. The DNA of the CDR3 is TGTGCCAGCAGCTTGGACCCAGGGTTCGGGTACACTGAAGCTTTCTTT. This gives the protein CASSLDPGFGYTEAFF. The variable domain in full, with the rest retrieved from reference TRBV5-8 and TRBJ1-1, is EAGVTQSPTHLIKTRGQQATLRCSPISGHTSVYWYQQALGLGLQFLLWYDEGEERNRGNFPPRFSGRQFPNYSSELNVNALELEDSALYLCASSLDPGFGYTEAFFGQGTRLTVV.